This TCR beta chain was sequenced in a study of blood T cells in healthy people across ages. Using a J-beta primer mix together with a sample-barcoded 5' primer, a second PCR was run for 7 to 11 cycles. TCRdb re-called the 5' RACE reads through MiXCR, storing one row per CDR3 protein. Of some 1.5 million distinct CDR3 sequences listed, 42% are singletons. Material for sequencing was blood. This TCR was recovered from a woman in her late teens or twenties in good health.

CDR3 sequence reads: CASSLGTVLKNTEAFF. DNA for the CDR3: TGTGCCAGCAGTCTTGGGACAGTTTTAAAGAACACTGAAGCTTTCTTT. The chain couples TRBV12-3 or TRBV12-4 to TRBJ1-1; TRBD1 aligns across 7 bases. V lost 5 bases, J lost 1 base, and 10 bases stayed unmatched. CDR3 size: 16 residues.